This TCR beta chain was recovered during a study of Graves' ophthalmopathy and Graves' hyperthyroidism. Background on the study: The blood sample was drawn at first diagnosis and before any treatment.

Per the germline V gene, CDR1 is ENHRY and CDR2 is SYGVKD. Between the trimmed V and J ends, which lost 4 bases and 1 base, there was a span of 10 bases. The CDR3 length is 14 residues. This clonotype has a count of ten or more. Amplification of TCR beta CDR3 regions used RNA transcripts. HTBI-primed RT-PCR formed the first round, and a multiplex PCR formed the second. One entry per CDR3 protein, called by TCRdb with MiXCR from the multiplex PCR reads. The repertoire has roughly 500,000 distinct CDR3 sequences, approximately 14% of them found once; the top ten carry about 10%. The clonotype originates from a woman younger than 45 with Graves' ophthalmopathy. Sequencing used blood. The chain employs TRBV10-3 and TRBJ1-1; D not resolved. The CDR3 sequence is CAISAWEGNTEAFF. CDR3 bases: TGTGCCATCAGTGCTTGGGAAGGGAACACTGAAGCTTTCTTT.